These T cell receptor beta chains were read from a single sample in a study of blood T cell repertoires in COVID-19. Produced via immunoSEQ multiplex PCR; TCRdb's table is partial and in-frame only. Of more than 200,000 clones in the sample, 85% to 90% were seen once. Specimen: PBMCs or T cells enriched from blood (not recorded which). Source of these receptors: a woman aged 25 to 39 who had recovered from COVID-19. The CDR3 runs from the conserved cysteine through the conserved F or W. The D gene is left open where the match is weak. Size is stated for part of the rows, as once, few or many counts, or as a class when the clone is expanded.

>-|-|TRBV19|TRBJ2-2
TGTGCCAGTAGTATAATCTCCGGGGAGCTGTTTTTT
CASSIISGELFF
>-|-|TRBV19|TRBJ1-2
TGTGCCAGTAGTAACACAGGGTCGGCCTATGGCTACACCTTC
CASSNTGSAYGYTF
>-|-|TRBV5-4|TRBJ2-7
TGTGCCAGCAGCTTGGCCCCATCCTACGAGCAGTACTTC
CASSLAPSYEQYF
>-|-|TRBV27|TRBJ2-5
TGTGCCAGCAGTTTGCTATACCAAGAGACCCAGTACTTC
CASSLLYQETQYF
>-|-|TRBV28|TRBJ1-1
TGTGCCAGCAGTTTGCAGGGGAACACTGAAGCTTTCTTT
CASSLQGNTEAFF
>-|few|TRBV29-1|TRBJ1-1
TGCAGCGTTGAAAGTTCGGGTCCTGAAGCTTTCTTT
CSVESSGPEAFF
>-|few|TRBV27|TRBJ2-2
TGTGCCAGCAGTCTCCGCCCTACAGGGACCGGGGAGCTGTTTTTT
CASSLRPTGTGELFF
>TRBD1|once|TRBV28|TRBJ1-4
TGTGCCAGCAGTTTTGGACAGGGTCCGGAAAAACTGTTTTTT
CASSFGQGPEKLFF
>TRBD1|-|TRBV27|TRBJ2-7
TGTGACTTAGAGGGGGGACAGGGGAACGAATACGAGCAGTACTTC
CDLEGGQGNEYEQYF
>-|-|TRBV30|TRBJ2-4
TGTGCCTGGAGTGTATACAGCGGCCCTAAGTACTTC
CAWSVYSGPKYF
>-|-|TRBV9|TRBJ2-3
TGTGCCAGCAGCGTAGCGGTGGTTAGCACAGATACGCAGTATTTT
CASSVAVVSTDTQYF
>-|-|TRBV11-2|TRBJ1-1
TGTGCCAGCAGCTTCTTTCGAGGCACTGAAGCTTTCTTT
CASSFFRGTEAFF
>-|-|TRBV28|TRBJ2-7
TGTGCCAGCATCACTCACAGGCAAAAATCCTACGAGCAGTACTTC
CASITHRQKSYEQYF
>TRBD1|-|TRBV30|TRBJ1-3
TGTGCCTGGAGGATGAGGGACAGTGGCTCTGGAAACACCATATATTTT
CAWRMRDSGSGNTIYF
>TRBD1|-|TRBV5-1|TRBJ2-6
TGCGCCAGCAGCTCCAACCGGGACAGCTCTGGGGCCAACGTCCTGACTTTC
CASSSNRDSSGANVLTF
>TRBD1|once|TRBV29-1|TRBJ2-7
TGCAGCGCCGGGGGACAGGGGGTCAACGAGCAGTACTTC
CSAGGQGVNEQYF
>TRBD1|once|TRBV28|TRBJ2-7
TGTGCCAGCGGGGACAGGCCACAGTACTTC
CASGDRPQYF
>TRBD2|few|TRBV19|TRBJ2-7
TGTGCCAGTAGTAGTTCGGGACTAGCGTTTTACGAGCAGTACTTC
CASSSSGLAFYEQYF
>-|-|TRBV9|TRBJ2-5
TGTGCCAGCAGCGTACGAGCGGATACTCAAGAGACCCAGTACTTC
CASSVRADTQETQYF
>TRBD2|-|TRBV7-2|TRBJ2-2
TGTGCCAGCAGCTCCTTAGCGGGATTGGGCGCCGGGGAGCTGTTTTTT
CASSSLAGLGAGELFF
>TRBD1|-|TRBV2|TRBJ1-4
TGTGCCAGCAGTTCCACAGGGGGAAGCCTTAATGAAAAACTGTTTTTT
CASSSTGGSLNEKLFF
>TRBD2|-|TRBV7-2|TRBJ2-2
TGTGCCAGCAGCGTAGCTAGCGGGAGGAGATCCGGGGAGCTGTTTTTT
CASSVASGRRSGELFF
>TRBD2|-|TRBV27|TRBJ2-2
TGTGCCAGCAGTTCCTTGTCCGGGAGGGCCGTCGCCGGGGAGCTGTTTTTT
CASSSLSGRAVAGELFF
>-|-|TRBV6-5|TRBJ1-2
TGTGCCAGTCAACTCACAGGGTTCTATGGCTACACCTTC
CASQLTGFYGYTF
>-|-|TRBV28|TRBJ1-5
TGTGCCAGCAGTACTAACAAAAATCAGCCCCAGCATTTT
CASSTNKNQPQHF